The 22 T cell receptor beta chains below were found in one sample sequenced in a study of CD8+ T cells in alopecia areata. Treatment reported: oral pan-JAK inhibitor, 5-10 mg twice daily. TCR sequencing used cDNA made by reverse transcription of extracted RNA. Here immunoSEQ multiplex PCR was the method, and the copy in TCRdb shows in-frame clones only, minus some. Found here are over 150,000 clones, roughly 64% of them singletons; the top ten hold about 5%. The input for sequencing was CD4+ T cells sorted from blood, taken at week 24, from a patient treated with tofacitinib. These receptors were collected from a human donor with alopecia areata.

The chain couples TRBV5-1 to TRBJ2-2; D is uncertain. CDR3 length equals 15 residues. V dropped 4 bases and J dropped 1 base, with 11 bases sitting between them. Germline CDR1 is SGHRS and CDR2 is YFSETQ. The CDR3 loop reads CASSIPLENTGELFF. In DNA form, the CDR3 reads TGCGCCAGCAGCATACCCCTAGAGAACACCGGGGAGCTGTTTTTT.

The rearrangement links TRBV7-3 to TRBJ2-3; D is unresolved. V lost 0 bases and J lost 3, with 4 bases in between. This CDR3 comprises 13 residues. Germline CDR1 SGHTA, CDR2 FQGTGA. CDR3 sequence: CASSLTETDTQYF. CDR3 coding DNA: TGTGCCAGCAGCTTAACGGAAACAGATACGCAGTATTTT.

V gene TRBV28 combines with J gene TRBJ2-5; D call uncertain. CDR1 and CDR2 (germline): MDHEN, SYDVKM. CDR3 size: 14 residues. V shed 8 bases and J shed 9 bases, with 22 bases lying between them. CDR3 nucleotides: TGTGCCAGCGGACGGTCCTCGTCGATCGGCTCCCAGTACTTC. Its translation is CASGRSSSIGSQYF.

The chain couples TRBV7-9 to TRBJ1-2, with D maybe TRBD1 (6 bases). This CDR3 contains 14 residues. The V and J ends lost 0 bases and 6 bases respectively, with 11 bases between them. Germline lookup yields CDR1 SEHNR and CDR2 FQNEAQ (reference sequence). This chain's CDR3 is CASSLAVRGHGYTF. For the CDR3, the DNA is TGTGCCAGCAGCTTAGCAGTCAGGGGCCATGGCTACACCTTC.

The chain employs TRBV29-1 and TRBJ2-2, with 7 bases matching TRBD1. CDR1 is SQVTM, CDR2 ANQGSEA, per germline. The length of the CDR3 is 15 residues. The V segment lost 4 bases and the J segment 2 bases; nucleotides outside the gene matches: 7. The CDR3 loop is CSVGWTGVNTGELFF. CDR3 sequence (DNA): TGCAGCGTTGGGTGGACAGGAGTTAACACCGGGGAGCTGTTTTTT.

This clone has only a few counts. The rearrangement uses TRBV15 and TRBJ1-1, with D possibly matching TRBD1 (5 bases). The germline V and J ends were trimmed by 0 bases and 2 bases, with 13 bases remaining between them. CDR1 LNHNV and CDR2 YYDKDF come from the germline V gene (reference sequence). This CDR3 contains 16 residues. The CDR3 bases are TGTGCCACCAGCAGAGACCTCACAGGAGCCAACACTGAAGCTTTCTTT. Protein sequence: CATSRDLTGANTEAFF.

J is TRBJ2-7 and V is TRBV19, with 8 nucleotides matching TRBD1. This CDR3 contains 15 residues. Germline-derived CDR1 and CDR2 are LNHDA and SQIVND (reference sequence). V dropped 5 bases and J dropped 4; count of bases not matched to a gene: 10. The CDR3 DNA reads as TGTGCCAGTAGTGTACAGGGGGAAGTCCGGTACGAGCAGTACTTC. Translating gives CASSVQGEVRYEQYF.

About this clone itself: Other nucleotide sequences from this sample produce the same CDR3. This chain links TRBV25-1 with TRBJ2-2, with D unresolved. This CDR3 region has 13 residues. Per the germline V gene, CDR1 is MGHDK and CDR2 is SYGVNS. Trimming cost V 3 bases and J 1 base, with 3 bases left between them. The CDR3 sequence is CASSDKNTGELFF. The CDR3 DNA sequence: TGTGCCAGCAGTGATAAGAACACCGGGGAGCTGTTTTTT. The full variable domain, its missing parts supplied by reference TRBV25-1 and TRBJ2-2, is EADIYQTPRYLVIGTGKKITLECSQTMGHDKMYWYQQDPGMELHLIHYSYGVNSTEKGDLSSESTVSRIRTEHFPLTLESARPSHTSQYLCASSDKNTGELFFGEGSRLTVL.

This clone came up a few times. CDR3 nucleotides: TGTGCCAGCACCCCACAGGGGATGAACACTGAAGCTTTCTTT. It is translated as CASTPQGMNTEAFF. The rearrangement uses TRBV4-2 and TRBJ1-1; 7 positions match TRBD1. The V segment lost 7 bases and the J segment 0 bases; nucleotides outside the gene matches: 5. Germline assignment: CDR1 LGHNA and CDR2 YNFKEQ. CDR3 size: 14 residues.

The chain combines TRBV29-1 with TRBJ2-1; TRBD2 aligns across 7 bases. Germline loops: CDR1 SQVTM, CDR2 ANQGSEA. The J segment lost 5 bases and the V segment lost 4 bases, leaving 11 bases of the junction unmatched. The CDR3 extends over 15 amino acids. As DNA, the CDR3 is TGCAGCGTTGTACTGGGGAGGGCGGGAAACAATGAGCAGTTCTTC. This gives the protein CSVVLGRAGNNEQFF.

V gene TRBV7-9 combines with J gene TRBJ1-5; D call uncertain. This CDR3 is 12 amino acids long. With 1 base removed from V and 9 bases from J, the gap between germline ends came to 7 bases. Germline assignment: CDR1 SEHNR and CDR2 FQNEAQ (reference sequence). In DNA form, the CDR3 reads TGTGCCAGCAGCTTAGGTCTCTGGCCCCAGCATTTT. This gives the protein CASSLGLWPQHF.

The gene calls are TRBV7-3 and TRBJ2-5; D not certain. Germline V gene data show CDR1 as SGHTA and CDR2 as FQGTGA. V shed 5 bases and J shed 0 bases, with 4 bases lying between them. This CDR3 is 12 amino acids long. The CDR3 sequence is CASSTYQETQYF. The DNA for the CDR3 is TGTGCCAGCAGCACTTACCAAGAGACCCAGTACTTC.

This clone was seen more than once but under ten times. The rearrangement uses TRBV30 and TRBJ2-7; D assignment may be TRBD1 or TRBD2 (6 bases each). The CDR3 runs 14 residues. Deletions cut 4 bases from V and 2 bases from J, with 15 bases between. Per germline, CDR1 GTSNPN and CDR2 SVGIG (reference sequence). As DNA, the CDR3 is TGTGCCTGGACCGTAGGGGGGATGACCTACGAGCAGTACTTC. Residues: CAWTVGGMTYEQYF. The entire variable domain, with the rest obtained from reference TRBV30 and TRBJ2-7, is as follows: SQTIHQWPATLVQPVGSPLSLECTVEGTSNPNLYWYRQAAGRGLQLLFYSVGIGQISSEVPQNLSASRPQDRQFILSSKKLLLSDSGFYLCAWTVGGMTYEQYFGPGTRLTVT.

The chain has TRBV30 and TRBJ1-1; 7 positions match TRBD1. V shed 4 bases and J 1 base; nucleotides not matched to a gene: 6. Germline V gives CDR1 GTSNPN, CDR2 SVGIG (reference sequence). CDR3 length: 14 amino acids. The CDR3 reads CAWTPDRTNTEAFF. CDR3 nucleotides: TGTGCCTGGACCCCGGACAGGACGAACACTGAAGCTTTCTTT.

The chain has TRBV30 and TRBJ2-3; D possibly uses TRBD1 or TRBD2 (5 bases each). The ends were cut back, 7 bases at V and 13 bases at J, with 12 bases in the middle. The CDR3 totals 9 residues. Germline V gene sequence: CDR1 GTSNPN, CDR2 SVGIG (reference sequence). CDR3 DNA: TGTGCCTTCGGGGCCGGGGAGTATTTT. Residues: CAFGAGEYF.

This clone appeared many times. The CDR3 here is CASTSPGHTDTQYF. Here the CDR3 DNA reads TGTGCCAGCACCTCTCCCGGGCACACAGATACGCAGTATTTT. V gene TRBV5-6 combines with J gene TRBJ2-3, with D uncertain. V was cut by 6 bases and J by 2 bases, with 13 bases left in between. The germline V gene has CDR1 SGHDT and CDR2 YYEEEE. The CDR3 extends over 14 amino acids.

The chain joins TRBV5-1 to TRBJ1-1; D is uncertain. Trimming stripped 5 bases from V and 3 bases from J, with 5 bases between. Germline loops: CDR1 SGHRS, CDR2 YFSETQ. The CDR3 runs 11 residues. The CDR3 coding sequence is TGCGCCAGCAGGAGGGACACTGAAGCTTTCTTT. Its translation: CASRRDTEAFF.

The CDR3 here is CASSAVPGGTQYF. CDR3 DNA sequence: TGTGCCAGCAGTGCCGTGCCAGGGGGCACGCAGTATTTT. The gene calls are TRBV28 and TRBJ2-3; 8 bases align to TRBD1. CDR3 length: 13 amino acids. Germline V gene data show CDR1 as MDHEN and CDR2 as SYDVKM. J gave up 9 bases and V 5 bases, and 7 bases lay outside the gene matches.

The rearrangement uses TRBV27 and TRBJ2-1; maybe TRBD2 (6 bases). With 2 bases removed from V and 6 bases from J, the gap between germline ends came to 14 bases. Germline CDR1 reads MNHEY; CDR2 reads SMNVEV (reference sequence). The CDR3 extends over 15 amino acids. CDR3 DNA: TGTGCCAGCAGTTTACACCGGGGGACCATCAATGAGCAGTTCTTC. The encoded protein is CASSLHRGTINEQFF.

This clone was seen a handful of times. This chain links TRBV2 with TRBJ2-1; no clear D. V was pared by 6 bases and J by 7 bases, with 7 bases between. CDR3 length: 11 amino acids. The germline V gene has CDR1 SNHLY and CDR2 FYNNEI. This chain's CDR3 is CASRAHNEQFF. CDR3 nucleotides: TGTGCCAGCAGGGCCCATAATGAGCAGTTCTTC.

Only a few counts were recorded for this clone. The V and J genes are TRBV23-1 and TRBJ1-1, with D maybe TRBD1 (5 bases). TRBV23-1 is assigned to the ORF class and has an uncertain function. V was clipped by 2 bases and J by 1 base, with 8 bases between them. This CDR3 spans 14 amino acids. The CDR3 nucleotides read TGCGCCAGCAGTCAACAGGGAGGGAACACTGAAGCTTTCTTT. Its translation is CASSQQGGNTEAFF.

The chain is built from TRBV18 and TRBJ1-1; 7 bases fit TRBD1. V was clipped by 2 bases and J by 3 bases; unmatched bases: 3. This CDR3 has 14 amino acids. Looked up from germline, CDR1 is KGHSH and CDR2 is LQKENI. In DNA, the CDR3 is TGTGCCAGCTCACCAAACAGGGGAGACACTGAAGCTTTCTTT. This gives the protein CASSPNRGDTEAFF. The variable domain in full, with the rest retrieved from reference TRBV18 and TRBJ1-1, is NAGVMQNPRHLVRRRGQEARLRCSPMKGHSHVYWYRQLPEEGLKFMVYLQKENIIDESGMPKERFSAEFPKEGPSILRIQQVVRGDSAAYFCASSPNRGDTEAFFGQGTRLTVV.